Here is one TCR beta chain with its context. Its antigen remains unidentified. Qualities for individual bases were not recorded, and no much larger clone is one base off. This sample was included in a study of cytomegalovirus exposure and HLA in healthy donors (TCRdb year 2017). A note on the overall study: An earlier analysis of some 550 of the donors reported approximately 290 Gb of sequence data and 117 million unique TCR beta sequences from around 200 million T cells. Roughly 300 gigabases of sequencing data and 70 million to 100 million unique TCR sequences made up an early release that covered some 640 HLA-typed donors. Roughly five DR-DQ haplotypes were treated as single units for association and clustering because of strong linkage in the cohort. An earlier analysis of approximately 580 of the donors used high-throughput TCR beta sequencing to judge whether each TCR beta V gene segment behaved as functional or pseudogenic. Across some 400 genotyped donors of the cohort, an average of about 240,000 unique TCR beta nucleotide sequences per donor were sequenced, and roughly a sixth of those sequences were non-productive. To predict cytomegalovirus infection status, the study brought together high-throughput TCR immunosequencing, statistical association of individual TCRs with disease status, and machine learning. Donor age, sex, ethnicity and CMV serostatus were compiled together with the repertoire data. The study used immunosequencing to profile the T cell repertoires of about 670 subjects and linked those repertoires to cytomegalovirus serostatus. A later analysis re-analyzed previously published TCR beta repertoires from 550 to 700 donors and added high-resolution HLA genotyping to study TCR occurrence patterns. Among the approximately 400 genotyped donors, 75% to 90% belonged to the genetic ancestry cluster associated with self-reported Caucasian donors. In the later analysis, no new phenotypic data were used to find candidate immune exposures; instead, reliance was placed on TCR beta sequences and their occurrence across donors. A later genetic analysis took genome-wide SNP genotypes for about 55% of the 666 donors and used that subset as a discovery cohort. The number of typed donors differed by locus: about 620-640 for A, B, C, DRB1 and DQB1; 500 to 550 for DQA1; approximately 600 for DPA1; and 400 to 480 for DPB1. In addition to the first cohort of around 670 subjects, a separate validation cohort of under 150 different subjects was used. HLA typing covered class I and class II loci at four-digit resolution. All discovery cohort repertoires had been generated using a single sequencing platform. The aim of the study was to test whether cataloging public T cell receptors could identify signatures of past pathogen exposure.

Summary of the overall study and its limitations: Because counts were too low, some 17 rarely observed V segments, including chromosome 9 orphons, were excluded from the earlier analysis of 500 to 700 of the donors. Roughly uniform sequencing depth across donors was assumed in presence/absence analyses, although this assumption may not hold. According to the authors, the approach could potentially be generalized to other disease states and immunological phenotypes. In a later analysis, HLA-associated TCR beta chains showed more clonal expansion and lower generation probabilities than non-associated chains that were equally common. Assigning TCR associations to individual alleles was difficult when HLA alleles, especially DR and DQ, strongly co-occurred. A further reported finding was that TCR beta sequences accurately predicted the HLA-A and HLA-B alleles for most subjects in the first cohort. A later analysis found that TCR association rates varied across HLA loci, with DRB1 alleles showing the most associated TCRs and HLA-C alleles the fewest. Because some donors lacked HLA typing at each locus, the association tests relied only on the typed subset. According to a later genetic analysis, donors in an Asian-associated ancestry cluster had fewer N-insertions in productive TCRs than the roughly 670-donor mean. This cohort had only TCR beta chains sequenced, and the lack of alpha or paired-chain data limited which features could be detected. In a later analysis, 15,000 to 20,000 TCR beta sequences were associated with specific HLA alleles at a false discovery rate of 0.05. Correlated functional status among segregating V segments might reflect linkage disequilibrium, but an unknown experimental factor could not be ruled out. Most TCR sequences were seen in very few donors, while some public TCRs were found in many individuals. The study gave a list of 150 to 200 TCR beta chains associated with cytomegalovirus. According to a later analysis, parvovirus B19, influenza, CMV and Epstein-Barr virus appeared linked to several top co-occurrence clusters. Because the 87-base-pair reads could not distinguish some IMGT-functional V segments, including TRBV6-2 and TRBV6-3, those segments were excluded. An earlier analysis of some 560 of the donors showed that most TCR beta V segments appeared in productive rearrangements either about 90% or about 30% of the time, which broadly matched IMGT annotations. Cytomegalovirus status was reported to be diagnosed by the classifier with high specificity and sensitivity in both the original and validation cohorts. A cluster of highly shared sequence variants was judged likely to be a technical artifact of the sequencing pipeline. In vitro tests confirmed that three of the cytomegalovirus-associated TCR beta chains recognize cytomegalovirus antigens. For the cohort, immune exposure information was limited to CMV serostatus. A later analysis found that most CMV-associated TCR beta chains appeared HLA-restricted, with HLA associations seemingly driven largely by CMV exposure. V-gene and J-gene trimming of TCR beta chains was associated with a missense DCLRE1C variant in a later genetic analysis, and the association was replicated in an independent cohort.

The method was the immunoSEQ multiplex PCR assay. For the multiplex PCR, a mixture combining 60 forward primers for TCR Vbeta segments and 13 reverse primers for TCR Jbeta segments was used. The CDR3 region of rearranged TCR beta genes was amplified from genomic DNA by a multiplex PCR assay. Amplified TCR beta libraries were sequenced as 87-base-pair reads on the Illumina HiSeq System. The original pipeline was this. A later analysis tallied around 80 million unique TCR beta chains across the 666 repertoires, and about 12 million of those chains were shared by two or more donors. To remove PCR and sequencing errors, raw reads were error-corrected and collapsed into unique sequences using a nearest-neighbor algorithm that merged closely related sequences. V, D and J gene segments were assigned by aligning CDR3 sequences to IMGT reference sequences. For a sequence to be retained, at least a six-nucleotide match to both a V gene segment and a J gene segment was required. A rearrangement was called productive if the CDR3 had no stop codons and remained in frame with V and J, and every other rearrangement was called non-productive. CDR3 was defined by IMGT convention, running from the second conserved V-encoded cysteine to the conserved J-encoded phenylalanine. The earlier analysis of about 610 of the donors excluded any sequence lacking an unambiguous match to a single V gene segment. In an earlier analysis of several hundred of the donors, V segments were called functional above 56.7% productive rearrangements and were called segregating when the between-donor standard deviation exceeded 5%. A statistical classification framework was built for diagnosing cytomegalovirus status from the catalog of TCR beta chain sequences. In a later analysis, V and J genes were assigned by comparing TCR nucleotide sequences against IMGT/GENE-DB human TR gene sequences. Using the TCRdist pipeline, a later analysis assigned CDR3 sequences along with most-parsimonious VDJ recombination scenarios. In a later analysis, each TCR beta chain was defined by its CDR3 amino acid sequence together with its V-gene family, and reads without a unique V-gene family were excluded. A later analysis removed roughly 590 highly shared, low-generation-probability nucleotide sequences to deal with suspected cross-contamination and a sequencing artifact. In a later analysis, a clonal expansion index for each public chain was calculated from normalized within-repertoire ranks of inferred template counts. In a later analysis, generation probabilities were computed with a VDJ recombination model fitted to out-of-frame rearrangements, and the resulting probabilities were checked against IGoR. A later analysis scored TCR-TCR, TCR-HLA and TCR-CMV co-occurrence with hypergeometric tests, applying a repertoire-size bias correction to TCR pairs. False discovery rates were estimated in a later analysis by permuting HLA or CMV assignments 20 times. A later analysis grouped co-occurring TCRs with DBSCAN, adding TCRdist sequence similarity when clustering within HLA-allele-positive subsets. Repertoires with fewer than 30,000 or more than 120,000 public chains, plus five repertoires with anomalous nucleotide sharing, were excluded from co-occurrence clustering. Held by TCRdb, this immuneACCESS table contains in-frame sequences only and omits some clones. Under half of the omission traces to an unresolved V gene where checked; the cause of the rest is unknown. From that table come the V and J calls and clone size; the DNA was used to work out D and trimming. This sample holds 68,000 or so clones; 80% were observed only once. Roughly 4.7% of the sample goes to the ten largest clones.

In total, approximately 690 healthy bone marrow donors made up the cohort. Cohort members were all nominally healthy when sampled, although unrecorded immune exposures were likely present. The donor was CMV seronegative and belonged to the group of under 400 seronegative cohort members. Every donor gave a peripheral blood sample, and the peripheral blood mononuclear cells from that sample were used for TCR beta sequencing. Genomic DNA was extracted from the blood cell samples with the Qiagen DNeasy Blood Extraction Kit. Trimmed from V: 2 bases; trimmed from J: 5 bases; junction bases lacking a gene match: 6. For CDR1 and CDR2, the germline V gene lists SGHNT and YENEEA. The CDR3 numbers 15 residues from cysteine through phenylalanine. The CDR3 DNA has 45 bases and is translated from base 1.

This receptor was identified in a woman between 25 and 40 years old in good health and CMV-seronegative. Sequences were obtained from PBMCs. The chain couples TRBV11-3 to TRBJ2-7, with 10 bases in between that match TRBD1. The bases read TGTGCCAGCAGCTTACCTCGGGACAGGGGCCACGAGCAGTACTTC. This codes for CASSLPRDRGHEQYF.